This TCR beta chain emerged from a study of low-dose radiotherapy and immunotherapy resistance in tumors. Looking at the study overall: The fractionation for Cohort 1 was 0.5 Gy per fraction every 2 weeks, totaling 6.5 Gy. One day prior to radiation and immunotherapy, intravenous cyclophosphamide at 200 mg/m2 was given, repeated every two weeks.

Priming of first-strand cDNA relied on TRAV- and TRBV-specific primers (covering alpha and beta chains). TCR amplification involved 15 to 25 PCR cycles with a constant-region primer and V-primer adapter. TCRdb processed the reads anew with MiXCR; each CDR3 protein has one entry. The table includes 7,000 to 9,000 distinct CDR3 sequences, 84% detected once. Eligible patients had advanced solid tumors lacking tumor-infiltrating lymphocytes. Per the germline V gene, CDR1 is LGHDT and CDR2 is YNNKEL (reference sequence). V gave up 4 bases and J gave up 3 bases; unmatched junction bases: 11. The CDR3 is made up of 18 amino acids.

This TCR derives from a human donor with advanced metastatic prostate, ovarian, gallbladder or colorectal cancer (not recorded which). This table probably holds off-target reads from a library built for another chain. V gene TRBV3-1 combines with J gene TRBJ2-6, with 8 nucleotides matching TRBD1. The CDR3 region is CASSLHWQGAIGANVLTF. CDR3 bases: TGTGCCAGCAGCCTTCATTGGCAGGGGGCAATTGGGGCCAACGTCCTGACTTTC.